This TCR beta chain derives from a study of blood T cell repertoires in COVID-19. How the authors handled the data: Reference gene primer amplification in the assay estimated nucleated cell counts. The table came from immunoSEQ multiplex PCR; TCRdb's copy has only in-frame clones and leaves some out. V and J calls and clone size are given by that table; D and trimming were obtained from the DNA. The table records about 57,000 clones, more than 75% of them present only once. The germline V and J ends were trimmed by 1 base and 6 bases, with 9 bases remaining between them. Germline-derived CDR1 and CDR2 are MGHDK and SYGVNS. This CDR3 comprises 13 residues.

The sequence derives from a woman aged 60-75 years with acute or convalescent COVID-19. The V gene is TRBV25-1, the J gene TRBJ1-2; D uncertain. Sequencing was performed on peripheral blood. CDR3 residues: CASSESRYNGYTF. The CDR3 nucleotides are TGTGCCAGCAGTGAATCGAGGTACAATGGCTACACCTTC.